This T cell receptor (beta chain) originates from a study of blood T cell repertoires in COVID-19. The overall study: Spain, Italy and the United States supplied samples that represented acute and convalescent COVID-19. Sources were T cells, B-cell-depleted T cells, or PBMCs; the material itself was cDNA or gDNA.

The germline CDR1 and CDR2 sequences are LNHDA and SQIVND (reference sequence). V lost 8 bases, J lost 2 bases, and 5 bases stayed unmatched. The CDR3 has 14 residues. In the authors' methods: Reference gene primer amplification yielded estimated nucleated cell counts. Only in-frame clones appear in the TCRdb table, and some are missing; sequencing was by immunoSEQ multiplex PCR. V, J and clone size reflect that table, while D and trimming were determined from the DNA. Altogether 150,000 to 160,000 clones are present, about 85% being singletons, with the ten largest covering about 2.4%. This sequence originates from a woman in her sixties or seventies with acute or convalescent COVID-19. What was sequenced was peripheral blood. The chain has TRBV19 and TRBJ2-2, with 7 bases that match TRBD1. The CDR3 spells CASSGQSNTGELFF. The CDR3 DNA follows: TGTGCCAGTTCGGGACAGAGTAACACCGGGGAGCTGTTTTTT.